This T cell receptor beta chain was obtained from a study of shared clonotypes between healthy human individuals. Study information: The plates for each donor numbered three CD4 naive, three CD4 memory, two CD8 naive and one CD8 memory.

Broader study findings: Some clonotypes were shared by all four sorted-subset donors, while others were not shared. The non-shared ones had lower generation probabilities than the shared ones. Estimated clonotype richness was generally higher in naive than memory subsets. With few donors, the genetic and exposure-history diversity represented was limited.

CD8 cells regarded as naive lacked CD45RO, were positively chosen for CCR7, and omitted terminally differentiated effector memory CD45RA+ cells. This clone is a singleton in its sample. Its antigen is not identified. The germline V gene has CDR1 SEHNR and CDR2 FQNEAQ (reference sequence). The CDR3 runs to 14 residues. The V segment lost 2 bases and the J segment 4 bases; nucleotides outside the gene matches: 3. Method: immunoSEQ multiplex PCR; TCRdb's copy keeps in-frame clones and lacks some. The sample holds nearly 2 million clones; about 95% are singletons and the top ten take roughly 1.2%. This chain links TRBV7-9 with TRBJ2-3; 7 nucleotides align to TRBD1. This clonotype was obtained from a man aged 18 to 35 in good health. Material: naive CD8+ T cells sorted from blood. Here the CDR3 reads CASSLTTGADTQYF. The DNA for the CDR3 is TGTGCCAGCAGCTTAACCACAGGGGCAGATACGCAGTATTTT.